This T cell receptor beta chain was identified in a study of human T cells and chemical hapten exposure. Study as a whole: On 2 cm by 2 cm of upper inner arm skin, sensitization was performed with 2% DPC.

Described time point: patch test 2, 6 weeks after DPC sensitization. Stated treatment: therapeutic diphenylcyclopropenone sensitization with weekly scalp DPC. Unfractionated whole blood was the source from which total RNA was extracted. MiXCR, applied by TCRdb to the RACE reads, yields one record per CDR3 protein. This sample has more than 85,000 distinct CDR3 sequences, with 9.2% found just once. The source material was whole blood, sampled in connection with sensitization to the hapten diphenylcyclopropenone (DPC). The origin of this receptor is a woman between 40 and 50 years old with alopecia areata. Some clones in this sample may be carry-over from other donors' samples.

This CDR3 is CASSRGYSYTF. As DNA, the CDR3 is TGCGCCAGCAGCCGAGGCTACAGTTACACCTTC. This chain uses TRBV4-1 with TRBJ1-2; D remains unclear. Trimming took 4 bases from V and 11 from J, leaving 11 bases between them. Germline CDR1 is MGHRA and CDR2 is YSYEKL. There are 11 residues in the CDR3.